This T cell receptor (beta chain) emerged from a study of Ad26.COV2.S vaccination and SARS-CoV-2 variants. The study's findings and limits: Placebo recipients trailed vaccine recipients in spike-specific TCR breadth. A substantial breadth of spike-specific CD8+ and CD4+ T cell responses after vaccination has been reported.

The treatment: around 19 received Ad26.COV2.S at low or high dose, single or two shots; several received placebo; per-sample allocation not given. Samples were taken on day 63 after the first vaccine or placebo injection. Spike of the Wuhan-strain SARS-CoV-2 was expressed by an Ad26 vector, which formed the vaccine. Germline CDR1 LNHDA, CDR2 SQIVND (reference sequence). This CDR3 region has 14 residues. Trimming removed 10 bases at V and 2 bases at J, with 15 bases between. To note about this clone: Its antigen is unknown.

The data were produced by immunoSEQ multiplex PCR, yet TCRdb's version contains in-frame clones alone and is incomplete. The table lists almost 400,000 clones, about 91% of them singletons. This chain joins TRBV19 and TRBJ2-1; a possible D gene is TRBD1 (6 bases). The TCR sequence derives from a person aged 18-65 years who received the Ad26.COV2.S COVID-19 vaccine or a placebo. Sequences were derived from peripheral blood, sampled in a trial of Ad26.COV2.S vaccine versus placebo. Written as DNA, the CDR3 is TGTGCCACTTCTACAGGGATGGCCTACAATGAGCAGTTCTTC. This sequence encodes CATSTGMAYNEQFF.